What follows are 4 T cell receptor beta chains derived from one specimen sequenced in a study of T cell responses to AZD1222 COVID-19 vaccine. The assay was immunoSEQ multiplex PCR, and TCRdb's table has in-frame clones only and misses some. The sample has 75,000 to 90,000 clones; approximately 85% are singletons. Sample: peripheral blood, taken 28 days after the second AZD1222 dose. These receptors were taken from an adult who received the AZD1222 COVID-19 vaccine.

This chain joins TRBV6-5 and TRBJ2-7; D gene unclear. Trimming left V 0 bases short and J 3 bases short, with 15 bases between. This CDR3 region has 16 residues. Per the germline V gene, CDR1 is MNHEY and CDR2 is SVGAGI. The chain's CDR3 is CASSYSVPNAVYEQYF. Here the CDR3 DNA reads TGTGCCAGCAGTTACTCGGTTCCGAATGCCGTCTACGAGCAGTACTTC.

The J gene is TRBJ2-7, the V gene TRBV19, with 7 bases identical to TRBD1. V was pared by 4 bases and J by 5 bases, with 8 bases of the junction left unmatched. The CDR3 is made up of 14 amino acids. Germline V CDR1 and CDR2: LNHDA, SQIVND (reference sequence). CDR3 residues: CASSRGQAIDEQYF. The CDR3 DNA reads TGTGCCAGTAGTAGAGGACAGGCAATCGACGAGCAGTACTTC.

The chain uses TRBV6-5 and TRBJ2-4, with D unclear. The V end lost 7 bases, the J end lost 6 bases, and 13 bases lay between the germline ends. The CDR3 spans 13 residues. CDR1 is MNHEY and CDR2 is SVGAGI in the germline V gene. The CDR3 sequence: CASTHKTLNIQYF. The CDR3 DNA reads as TGTGCCAGCACCCACAAGACTCTAAACATTCAGTACTTC.

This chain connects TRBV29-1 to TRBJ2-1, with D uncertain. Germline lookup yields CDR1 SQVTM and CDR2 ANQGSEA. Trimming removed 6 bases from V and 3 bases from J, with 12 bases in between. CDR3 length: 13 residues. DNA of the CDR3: TGCAGCGTACACACCGTCAACTACAATGAGCAGTTCTTC. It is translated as CSVHTVNYNEQFF.